The 9 T cell receptor beta chains in this list originate from one sample, sequenced in a study of T cells after yellow fever vaccination (dated by TCRdb to between 2018 and 2021). Library method: 5' RACE. The run used an Illumina NovaSeq 6000. TCRdb reprocessed the public reads (quality trimming at Q25 with fastp, clone calling with MiXCR) and kept in-frame beta chains. Rows matching on CDR3 protein sequence are summarized as one entry with the most common DNA and genes. In all, the sample holds a few hundred thousand distinct CDR3 sequences, and around 3.6% of those were seen once. The top ten hold 23% of the sample. The sample's treatment or condition, from its label and the paper: live attenuated yellow fever vaccine strain. Sample: PBMCs, taken on the day of the yellow fever booster vaccination. The receptor set was obtained from a man younger than 35 who received the YFV17D yellow fever vaccine.

This clonotype occurred a few times. V usage is TRBV5-1 and J usage is TRBJ2-3, with TRBD1 as a possible D gene (6 bases). V was pared by 5 bases and J by 5 bases, with 15 bases between. CDR3 length: 14 residues. CDR1 and CDR2 from the germline V gene are SGHRS and YFSETQ. The CDR3 nucleotides read TGCGCCAGCAGACCTTCAGGGGCGGAAGATACGCAGTATTTT. Protein: CASRPSGAEDTQYF.

This clonotype was seen repeatedly, ten times or more. The rearrangement links TRBV7-8 to TRBJ2-7; D perhaps matches TRBD1 (8 bases). The CDR3 runs 15 residues. V dropped 1 base and J dropped 6 bases, with 16 bases sitting between them. Germline V gives CDR1 SGHVS, CDR2 FQNEAQ. The CDR3 DNA reads TGTGCCAGCAGCTTAGGCAGGGGGCGCGGGAGCGAGCAGTACGTC. Translation: CASSLGRGRGSEQYV.

This clonotype was counted at least ten times. This chain connects TRBV5-8 to TRBJ2-2; TRBD2 matches 8 bases. The CDR3 covers 16 residues. The J segment lost 6 bases and the V segment lost 4 bases, leaving 11 bases of the junction unmatched. Germline CDR1 reads SGHTS; CDR2 reads YDEGEE. The chain's CDR3 is CASSPLGAGDSGELFF. For the CDR3, the DNA is TGTGCCAGCAGCCCGCTAGGAGCGGGGGATTCCGGGGAGCTGTTTTTT.

The chain recombines TRBV7-2 with TRBJ2-1; TRBD2 agrees at 15 bases. Germline-derived CDR1 and CDR2 are SGHTA and FQGNSA. V shed 1 base, J shed 3 bases, and the junction held 4 bases outside the gene matches. The CDR3 is made up of 18 amino acids. This CDR3 is CASSLVGTSGGIYNEQFF. CDR3 bases: TGTGCCAGCAGCTTAGTAGGGACTAGCGGGGGGATCTACAATGAGCAGTTCTTC.

Of note for this clonotype: A clone one base away is much larger, so this may be a read error. This chain links TRBV6-5 with TRBJ1-5, with D uncertain. Germline V gene data show CDR1 as MNHEY and CDR2 as SVGAGI. The length of the CDR3 is 15 residues. Trimming cost V 6 bases and J 3 bases, with 15 bases left between them. This CDR3 is CASRLAVGANQPQHF. Written as DNA, the CDR3 is TGTGCCAGCAGGTTAGCGGTCGGCGCCAATCAGCCCCAGCATTTT.

This clonotype was seen a few times. The chain has TRBV21-1 and TRBJ2-7; TRBD1 reflects the table's D call only, with no check against the DNA. TRBV21-1 is recorded as a pseudogene. The CDR3 runs 16 residues. The chain's CDR3 is CASSKSRQGAQYEQYV. In nucleotides, the CDR3 is TGTGCCAGCAGCAAATCAAGACAGGGGGCGCAATACGAGCAGTACGTC.

The rearrangement uses TRBV6-5 and TRBJ1-4; D unclear. Trimming stripped 3 bases from V and 0 bases from J, with 8 bases between. Germline V gives CDR1 MNHEY, CDR2 SVGAGI. This CDR3 region has 15 residues. CDR3 in DNA: TGTGCCAGCAGTTATTCGGAAGCAACTAATGAAAAACTGTTTTTT. Amino acids: CASSYSEATNEKLFF.

This clonotype showed up many times. The chain is built from TRBV7-9 and TRBJ1-1; D remains ambiguous. Per the germline V gene, CDR1 is SEHNR and CDR2 is FQNEAQ (reference sequence). V was clipped by 1 base and J by 5 bases, with 11 bases between them. The length of the CDR3 is 14 residues. CDR3 in DNA: TGTGCCAGCAGCTTAGGGGCTCGGCCTACTGAAGCTTTCTTT. It encodes CASSLGARPTEAFF.

This chain links TRBV6-5 with TRBJ2-1, with D perhaps matching TRBD1 (6 bases). Germline loops: CDR1 MNHEY, CDR2 SVGAGI. Trimming stripped 2 bases from V and 7 bases from J, with 15 bases between. This CDR3 spans 15 amino acids. The chain's CDR3 is CASSYGGQSRNEQFF. CDR3 bases: TGTGCCAGCAGTTACGGGGGCCAGTCCCGGAATGAGCAGTTCTTC.